Listed here are 20 T cell receptor beta chains from one sample, sequenced in a study of long-term antiretroviral therapy in people with HIV. Investigators performed immunoSEQ version v3.0 at survey level. Some clones are missing from TCRdb's copy, which holds only in-frame ones; the method was immunoSEQ multiplex PCR. The sample lists about 43,000 clones; about 95% were seen once. The material was unsorted PBMCs, obtained roughly 9.4 years after starting antiretroviral therapy. The origin of the receptors is a man aged 30-40 years with HIV.

The V gene is TRBV5-4, the J gene TRBJ2-3; 9 nucleotides line up with TRBD2. The germline CDR1 and CDR2 sequences are SGHNT and YYREEE (reference sequence). The CDR3 covers 16 residues. V shed 2 bases and J 3 bases; nucleotides not matched to a gene: 7. In nucleotides, the CDR3 is TGTGCCAGCAGCTTTCCTAGCGGGGTCGAGACAGATACGCAGTATTTT. This translates into CASSFPSGVETDTQYF.

The chain couples TRBV7-8 to TRBJ1-1, with TRBD1 identical over 7 bases. The CDR3 consists of 16 residues. Looked up from germline, CDR1 is SGHVS and CDR2 is FQNEAQ. The ends lost 1 base at V and 0 bases at J; junction bases unmatched: 5. CDR3 DNA sequence: TGTGCCAGCAGCTTAGTCCCCAGGGGGATGAACACTGAAGCTTTCTTT. Its protein product is CASSLVPRGMNTEAFF.

This clone occurred once. The rearrangement joins TRBV9 to TRBJ1-2; 9 bases match TRBD1. Trimming removed 4 bases from V and 8 bases from J; junction bases left unmatched: 12. The CDR3 has 15 residues. The germline V gene has CDR1 SGDLS and CDR2 YYNGEE. CDR3 DNA sequence: TGTGCCAGCAGCACCCGGGACAGGGAGGTTGGGGGCTACACCTTC. This gives the protein CASSTRDREVGGYTF. Full variable domain (rest looked up from reference TRBV9 and TRBJ1-2): DSGVTQTPKHLITATGQRVTLRCSPRSGDLSVYWYQQSLDQGLQFLIQYYNGEERAKGNILERFSAQQFPDLHSELNLSSLELGDSALYFCASSTRDREVGGYTFGSGTRLTVV.

V usage is TRBV5-1 and J usage is TRBJ1-1; perhaps TRBD1 as D (5 bases). CDR3 size: 15 residues. CDR1 is SGHRS and CDR2 is YFSETQ in the germline V gene. V lost 0 bases and J lost 6, with 15 bases in between. The CDR3 region is CASSLGLPGNSEAFF. Written as DNA, the CDR3 is TGCGCCAGCAGCTTGGGGTTACCAGGGAATTCTGAAGCTTTCTTT. Combining the CDR3 with reference TRBV5-1 and TRBJ1-1 gives the whole variable domain KAGVTQTPRYLIKTRGQQVTLSCSPISGHRSVSWYQQTPGQGLQFLFEYFSETQRNKGNFPGRFSGRQFSNSRSEMNVSTLELGDSALYLCASSLGLPGNSEAFFGQGTRLTVV.

The CDR3 DNA reads as TGCGCCAGCAGCTTGGACCTGACCGGGGCTTGGGTTGGAAACACCATATATTTT. Amino acid sequence: CASSLDLTGAWVGNTIYF. The chain uses TRBV5-1 and TRBJ1-3; tentative D call: TRBD1 (5 bases). Germline loops: CDR1 SGHRS, CDR2 YFSETQ. This CDR3 contains 18 residues. V lost 0 bases, J lost 3 bases, and 19 bases lay in between.

V gene TRBV5-8 combines with J gene TRBJ1-1; D may be TRBD1 (6 bases). The CDR3 extends over 13 amino acids. Germline V gene data show CDR1 as SGHTS and CDR2 as YDEGEE. The V and J ends lost 5 bases and 10 bases respectively, with 18 bases between them. CDR3 DNA: TGTGCCAGCAGAAACAGGGTTCTTATGGGAGCTTTCTTT. Its translation: CASRNRVLMGAFF.

The genes are TRBV6-5 and TRBJ1-2, with TRBD1 as a possible D gene (5 bases). Trimming removed 8 bases from V and 3 bases from J, with 10 bases in between. Germline CDR1 MNHEY, CDR2 SVGAGI. This CDR3 is 12 amino acids long. The CDR3 loop is CASGAGHYGYTF. The CDR3 DNA sequence: TGTGCCAGCGGGGCGGGCCACTATGGCTACACCTTC.

The CDR3 DNA is TGTGCCAGCAGTTCACCGGAGGCAACTAATGAAAAACTGTTTTTT. Its protein is CASSSPEATNEKLFF. The chain carries TRBV6-6 and TRBJ1-4; D is ambiguous. There are 15 residues in the CDR3. Germline V gene data show CDR1 as MNHNY and CDR2 as SVGAGI (reference sequence). The ends were cut back, 4 bases at V and 0 bases at J, with 9 bases in the middle.

The CDR3 DNA sequence: TGCGCCAGCAGCCCCCAATACGAGCAGTACTTC. Translated: CASSPQYEQYF. V gene TRBV5-1 combines with J gene TRBJ2-7; unclear D gene. The V end lost 4 bases, the J end lost 4 bases, and 6 bases lay between the germline ends. Looked up from germline, CDR1 is SGHRS and CDR2 is YFSETQ. This CDR3 is built from 11 residues.

The rearrangement links TRBV2 to TRBJ2-7, with 7 bases matching TRBD2. V lost 4 bases to trimming and J lost 6 bases; unmatched junction nucleotides: 0. The CDR3 consists of 11 residues. CDR1 is SNHLY, CDR2 FYNNEI, per germline. CDR3 DNA: TGTGCCAGCAGTGTAGCGGGCGAGCAGTACGTC. It translates to CASSVAGEQYV.

The CDR3 is CAISEQDRTVNEKLFF. The CDR3 DNA is TGTGCCATCAGTGAGCAGGACCGAACCGTTAATGAAAAACTGTTTTTT. V is TRBV10-3 and J is TRBJ1-4; the D is unclear. The V gene lost 2 bases and the J gene lost 4 bases, with 14 bases spanning the gap. The CDR3 consists of 16 residues. Germline-derived CDR1 and CDR2 are ENHRY and SYGVKD.

The CDR3 here is CASSPRDRLFSYEQYV. The CDR3 nucleotides read TGTGCCAGCAGCCCACGAGACAGGTTATTCTCCTACGAGCAGTACGTC. This sequence joins TRBV28 and TRBJ2-7; weak D call: TRBD1 (6 bases). The germline V gene encodes CDR1 MDHEN and CDR2 SYDVKM. Trimming removed 6 bases from V and 0 bases from J, with 18 bases in between. The CDR3 contains 16 residues.

This sequence joins TRBV5-1 and TRBJ2-3; D is unresolved. The CDR3 spans 15 residues. The V end was cut by 4 bases, the J end by 2 bases, with 14 bases between. CDR1 is SGHRS, CDR2 YFSETQ, per germline. The CDR3 loop reads CASSPLGALTDTQYF. The CDR3 DNA sequence: TGCGCCAGCAGCCCACTCGGTGCCCTCACAGATACGCAGTATTTT.

This chain uses TRBV11-2 with TRBJ1-3; 8 bases map to TRBD1. The germline CDR1 and CDR2 sequences are SGHAT and FQNNGV. The CDR3 is 16 amino acids. The V gene end was trimmed by 4 bases and the J gene end by 3 bases; junction bases not matched to a gene: 8. CDR3 amino acids: CASSSQGAISGNTIYF. The CDR3, as DNA: TGTGCCAGCAGCTCTCAGGGGGCGATAAGTGGAAACACCATATATTTT.

The chain has TRBV9 and TRBJ1-2; a possible D gene is TRBD1 (6 bases). The V gene's germline CDR1 is SGDLS and CDR2 YYNGEE. V was cut by 0 bases and J by 2 bases, with 8 bases left in between. This CDR3 region has 14 residues. CDR3 nucleotide sequence: TGTGCCAGCAGCGTAGCCCAGGGGAACTATGGCTACACCTTC. This sequence encodes CASSVAQGNYGYTF.

This chain joins TRBV11-3 and TRBJ2-2, with unresolved D. Germline assignment: CDR1 SGHNT and CDR2 YENEEA. The V and J ends lost 3 bases and 5 bases respectively, with 7 bases between them. CDR3 length: 13 amino acids. CDR3 in DNA: TGTGCCAGCAGCTTGACTGGTACCGGGGAGCTGTTTTTT. It codes for CASSLTGTGELFF.

The V and J genes are TRBV9 and TRBJ2-1; D not certain. Germline values: CDR1 SGDLS, CDR2 YYNGEE. Trimming pared 1 base from V and 6 bases from J, leaving 5 bases between. The CDR3 extends over 12 amino acids. CDR3 sequence: CASSVRSNEQFF. The CDR3 bases are TGTGCCAGCAGCGTAAGGAGCAATGAGCAGTTCTTC.

This chain uses TRBV5-1 with TRBJ1-1; 7 bases map to TRBD1. V lost 4 bases and J lost 7; bases outside the gene matches: 7. The germline gives CDR1 SGHRS, CDR2 YFSETQ. The CDR3 sequence is 13 residues long. CDR3 DNA sequence: TGCGCCAGCAGCCTGGGGGGGGACAGTGAAGCTTTCTTT. This encodes CASSLGGDSEAFF. The full variable domain, in which reference TRBV5-1 and TRBJ1-1 provide the parts outside the CDR3, is KAGVTQTPRYLIKTRGQQVTLSCSPISGHRSVSWYQQTPGQGLQFLFEYFSETQRNKGNFPGRFSGRQFSNSRSEMNVSTLELGDSALYLCASSLGGDSEAFFGQGTRLTVV.

This chain uses TRBV9 with TRBJ2-5, with D possibly TRBD1 on 6 matching bases. This CDR3 contains 14 residues. Per germline, CDR1 SGDLS and CDR2 YYNGEE. Deletions cut 4 bases from V and 0 bases from J, with 10 bases between. As DNA, the CDR3 is TGTGCCAGCAGCTACGGACAGAACCAAGAGACCCAGTACTTC. It encodes CASSYGQNQETQYF.

This sequence joins TRBV5-1 and TRBJ1-3, with D possibly matching TRBD1 (5 bases). The CDR3 length is 16 residues. The germline gives CDR1 SGHRS, CDR2 YFSETQ. The V gene lost 0 bases and the J gene lost 2 bases, with 12 bases spanning the gap. Written as DNA, the CDR3 is TGCGCCAGCAGCTTGGGGATCGGGGGACCTGGAAACACCATATATTTT. Its translation is CASSLGIGGPGNTIYF.